This T cell receptor beta chain was sequenced during a study of identical twins. There are 14 residues in the CDR3. Looked up from germline, CDR1 is SGHTA and CDR2 is FQGNSA. The ends were cut back, 5 bases at V and 4 bases at J, with 15 bases in the middle. TCRdb redid the calling of the 5' RACE reads with MiXCR, one entry per CDR3 protein. Here the sample spans approximately 690,000 distinct CDR3 sequences, 5.5% to 6.5% being singletons. This clonotype has at least ten counts. The sequenced material came from naive T cells sorted from blood. J is TRBJ2-7 and V is TRBV7-2; maybe TRBD2 (6 bases). The TCR originated in a man aged 18 to 29 in good health. CDR3 sequence: CASSRDGSRYEQYF. The CDR3 DNA reads TGTGCCAGCAGCCGGGACGGGAGTCGGTACGAGCAGTACTTC.